These 30 T cell receptor beta chains share one sample of origin, sequenced in a study of diagnostic markers for celiac disease. TCRdb reanalyzed the reads and collapses them to one entry per CDR3 protein, without DNA. In total, the table holds a few thousand distinct CDR3 sequences. Material for sequencing was either unsorted cells or a sorted T cell fraction (not recorded which). These receptors originate from a human donor. This table probably holds off-target reads from a library built for another chain.

This clonotype counts as medium-sized (0.01 to 0.1%) by frequency. This sequence joins TRBV6-1 and TRBJ1-1; there is no DNA to check the TCRdb D call of TRBD1. Germline loops: CDR1 MNHNS, CDR2 SASEGT. The CDR3 totals 16 residues. The CDR3 sequence is CASSATGIPLRTEAFF.

The chain's CDR3 is CASSLGLDQEQFF. The V and J genes are TRBV7-9 and TRBJ2-1; TCRdb indicates TRBD2, and absent DNA this call remains unverified. CDR3 length equals 13 residues. Germline V CDR1 and CDR2: SEHNR, FQNEAQ (reference sequence).

Frequency places this clonotype as medium-sized (0.01 to 0.1%). This sequence joins TRBV30 and TRBJ1-1. Germline CDR1 GTSNPN, CDR2 SVGIG (reference sequence). The CDR3 has 12 amino acids. The CDR3 loop reads CAWRSLWTEAFF.

This clonotype counts as medium-sized by frequency. The chain has TRBV14 and TRBJ1-1; TCRdb indicates TRBD1, and absent DNA this call remains unverified. Germline V gene lookup returns CDR1 SGHDN and CDR2 FVKESK. The CDR3 length is 16 residues. CDR3 amino acids: CASSRWDGGLSTEAFF.

The J gene is TRBJ2-4, the V gene TRBV7-9; TCRdb reports TRBD1, a call that lacks DNA to check it against. The length of the CDR3 is 19 residues. CDR1 and CDR2 (germline): SEHNR, FQNEAQ (reference sequence). The chain's CDR3 is CASSSKGDGGSRSKNIQYF.

J is TRBJ2-1 and V is TRBV7-3; the TCRdb D gene call, TRBD2, has no DNA to confirm it. CDR3 length: 13 residues. CDR1 is SGHTA and CDR2 is FQGTGA in the germline V gene. The CDR3 is CASSPPGLNEQFF.

V is TRBV20-1 and J is TRBJ1-1. CDR1 DFQATT and CDR2 SNEGSKA come from the germline V gene (reference sequence). There are 13 residues in the CDR3. CDR3 sequence reads: CSASRVLDTEAFF.

The chain combines TRBV7-2 with TRBJ2-3. The CDR3 has 16 amino acids. Looked up from germline, CDR1 is SGHTA and CDR2 is FQGNSA. This CDR3 reads CASSFGASVSTDTQYF.

The CDR3 reads CASSGWTGGNEKLFF. The V gene is TRBV25-1, the J gene TRBJ1-4; with no DNA, the TCRdb D assignment of TRBD1 cannot be verified. CDR1 and CDR2 from the germline V gene are MGHDK and SYGVNS. This CDR3 region has 15 residues.

This chain connects TRBV20-1 to TRBJ2-7; with no DNA, the TCRdb D assignment of TRBD2 cannot be verified. There are 13 residues in the CDR3. From germline, CDR1 is DFQATT and CDR2 SNEGSKA (reference sequence). CDR3 loop: CSVRGLADYEQYF.

The V gene is TRBV20-1, the J gene TRBJ1-1. Germline lookup yields CDR1 DFQATT and CDR2 SNEGSKA (reference sequence). The CDR3 is 12 residues long. This CDR3 reads CSALGGNTEAFF.

V gene TRBV30 combines with J gene TRBJ2-2; as DNA is missing, the TRBD1 call by TCRdb cannot be tested. Germline V gene lookup returns CDR1 GTSNPN and CDR2 SVGIG (reference sequence). The CDR3 has 14 residues. CDR3 amino acids: CAWSVLEGAGELFF.

This sequence joins TRBV30 and TRBJ2-7; TCRdb selects TRBD1, and the lack of DNA leaves this call unchecked. CDR3 size: 13 residues. Germline V gene data show CDR1 as GTSNPN and CDR2 as SVGIG (reference sequence). CDR3 sequence reads: CAWGDRGAYEQYF.

By frequency, this clonotype registers medium-sized (0.01 to 0.1%). J is TRBJ2-7 and V is TRBV5-1; with no DNA, the TCRdb D assignment of TRBD1 cannot be verified. This CDR3 contains 13 residues. Per the germline V gene, CDR1 is SGHRS and CDR2 is YFSETQ. The CDR3 reads CASSRDWAGEQYF.

Frequency places this clonotype as medium-sized (0.01 to 0.1%). The rearrangement uses TRBV20-1 and TRBJ1-1. Germline V gene sequence: CDR1 DFQATT, CDR2 SNEGSKA (reference sequence). The CDR3 loop spans 13 amino acids. The chain's CDR3 is CSASGWENTEAFF.

The chain joins TRBV3-1 to TRBJ1-4; TCRdb designates TRBD1, a call that cannot be tested without DNA. The CDR3 is 16 amino acids. CDR1 is LGHDT, CDR2 YNNKEL, per germline (reference sequence). The CDR3 is CASSQTGTFANEKLFF.

This clonotype shows up as medium-sized (0.01 to 0.1%) by frequency. This chain joins TRBV5-1 and TRBJ2-3; TCRdb's D call of TRBD2 is untestable without DNA. Germline CDR1 is SGHRS and CDR2 is YFSETQ. The CDR3 consists of 15 residues. The CDR3 here is CASSLGGGLTDTQYF.

This clonotype counts as medium-sized by frequency. The chain recombines TRBV5-1 with TRBJ2-2; TCRdb lists TRBD2, though no DNA is available to test this call. Per the germline V gene, CDR1 is SGHRS and CDR2 is YFSETQ. The CDR3 has 15 amino acids. CDR3: CASSLEGLAGVELFF.

The chain carries TRBV29-1 and TRBJ1-1. This CDR3 comprises 14 residues. CDR1 SQVTM and CDR2 ANQGSEA come from the germline V gene. The CDR3 sequence is CSAQTGIMNTEAFF.

The chain carries TRBV9 and TRBJ2-7; the TCRdb call, TRBD1, lacks DNA for checking. The CDR3 runs to 13 residues. The germline V gene encodes CDR1 SGDLS and CDR2 YYNGEE. The CDR3 loop reads CASSGAGFSEQYF.

By frequency, this clonotype registers medium-sized. This rearrangement joins TRBV6-5 to TRBJ2-6; the D gene TCRdb calls, TRBD1, cannot be checked with no DNA. Germline V lookup: CDR1 MNHEY, CDR2 SVGAGI. CDR3 length: 19 amino acids. The CDR3 loop reads CASSYSGTGSIPGANVLTF.

The chain links TRBV30 to TRBJ2-6. Germline V CDR1 and CDR2: GTSNPN, SVGIG (reference sequence). This CDR3 spans 15 amino acids. CDR3 sequence: CAWNTQASGANVLTF.

The rearrangement joins TRBV25-1 to TRBJ2-3; TCRdb picks TRBD1, but there is no DNA to check that call. CDR3 length: 13 residues. The germline V gene encodes CDR1 MGHDK and CDR2 SYGVNS. CDR3 loop: CASSEPGADTQYF.

The rearrangement joins TRBV5-1 to TRBJ1-4; TCRdb names TRBD1, which stays unverified in the absence of DNA. The CDR3 spans 15 residues. Germline assignment: CDR1 SGHRS and CDR2 YFSETQ. CDR3 sequence reads: CASSSRTRYSEKLFF.

The rearrangement joins TRBV5-1 to TRBJ2-1; the D call of TRBD2 rests on TCRdb alone, since no DNA is present to check it. CDR1 SGHRS and CDR2 YFSETQ come from the germline V gene. The CDR3 is 16 amino acids. This chain's CDR3 is CASSSGREGGLNEQFF.

Considering frequency, this clonotype is large (0.1 to 1%). CDR3 protein: CASSPGQSGSPLHF. The chain couples TRBV12-3 or TRBV12-4 to TRBJ1-6; TCRdb's D call of TRBD1 is untestable without DNA. The CDR3 is made up of 14 amino acids.

This clonotype is identified as medium-sized from frequency. The chain joins TRBV29-1 to TRBJ2-5; as DNA is missing, the TRBD1 call by TCRdb cannot be tested. The CDR3 consists of 13 residues. Germline V gene data show CDR1 as SQVTM and CDR2 as ANQGSEA. This CDR3 is CSVGAGGDSAQYF.

This rearrangement joins TRBV6-6 to TRBJ2-3; the TRBD1 assignment by TCRdb is unverifiable without DNA. Germline V CDR1 and CDR2: MNHNY, SVGAGI (reference sequence). This CDR3 is built from 14 residues. This chain's CDR3 is CASSYDAGSDTQYF.

The chain is built from TRBV7-3 and TRBJ2-2. Looked up from germline, CDR1 is SGHTA and CDR2 is FQGTGA. The CDR3 extends over 16 amino acids. The CDR3 sequence: CASSLRPNRNTGELFF.

The V call is TRBV28, the J call TRBJ1-5. The CDR3 spans 12 residues. Germline CDR1 and CDR2: MDHEN and SYDVKM. CDR3 sequence: CASTRRGQPQHF.